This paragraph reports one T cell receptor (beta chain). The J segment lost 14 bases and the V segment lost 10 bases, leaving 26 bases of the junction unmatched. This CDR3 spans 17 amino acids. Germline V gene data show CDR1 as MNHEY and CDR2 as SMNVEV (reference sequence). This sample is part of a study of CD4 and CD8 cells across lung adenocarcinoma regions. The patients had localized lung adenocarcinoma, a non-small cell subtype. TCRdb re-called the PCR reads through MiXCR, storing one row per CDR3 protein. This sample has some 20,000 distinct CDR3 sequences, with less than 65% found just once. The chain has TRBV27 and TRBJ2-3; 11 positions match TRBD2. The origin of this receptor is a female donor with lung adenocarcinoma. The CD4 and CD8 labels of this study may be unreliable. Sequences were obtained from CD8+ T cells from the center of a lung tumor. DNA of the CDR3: TGTGCCACCCGGCGGGGACTAGCGGCGACGAGCACCGAGGCGCTGTATTTT. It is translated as CATRRGLAATSTEALYF.